This passage covers 4 T cell receptor beta chains from one sample sequenced in a study of blood T cell repertoires in COVID-19. The protocol was immunoSEQ multiplex PCR, while the TCRdb copy is restricted to in-frame clones and leaves out a portion. The sample holds about 24,000 clones, roughly four fifths seen once. The sequenced sample was peripheral blood. Source of these receptors: a woman in her seventies with COVID-19, enrolled during active disease.

The chain recombines TRBV6-2 or TRBV6-3 with TRBJ1-1; 9 positions agree with TRBD1. This CDR3 region has 15 residues. The germline CDR1 and CDR2 sequences are MNHEY and SVGEGT. With V trimmed by 7 bases and J by 6 bases, 12 bases remained unmatched. The CDR3 sequence: CASIPGQGRSAEAFF. The CDR3 coding sequence is TGTGCCAGCATCCCGGGACAGGGACGGTCCGCTGAAGCTTTCTTT.

The V and J genes are TRBV12-3 or TRBV12-4 and TRBJ1-6; possible D gene TRBD1, 6 bases. The CDR3 has 13 amino acids. V was trimmed by 4 bases and J by 7 bases, leaving 8 bases between them. The CDR3 reads CASSSGQNSPLHF. The CDR3 region has the DNA TGTGCCAGCAGTTCAGGACAGAATTCACCCCTCCACTTT.

V gene TRBV5-4 combines with J gene TRBJ2-7; 8 bases fit TRBD1. Germline V CDR1 and CDR2: SGHNT, YYREEE (reference sequence). With 7 bases clipped from V and 3 bases from J, the junction kept 6 bases outside the gene matches. This CDR3 has 13 residues. CDR3 region: CASAEQGVYEQYF. The CDR3 DNA reads TGTGCCAGCGCAGAACAGGGGGTCTACGAGCAGTACTTC.

The V gene is TRBV21-1, the J gene TRBJ1-1; the table's D call, TRBD1, was not checked against the DNA. TRBV21-1 is given as a pseudogene. The CDR3 is 15 amino acids. Written as DNA, the CDR3 is TGTGCCAGCAGCAAAGTGGGGACAGAGGACACTGAAGCTTTCTTT. Amino acid sequence: CASSKVGTEDTEAFF.